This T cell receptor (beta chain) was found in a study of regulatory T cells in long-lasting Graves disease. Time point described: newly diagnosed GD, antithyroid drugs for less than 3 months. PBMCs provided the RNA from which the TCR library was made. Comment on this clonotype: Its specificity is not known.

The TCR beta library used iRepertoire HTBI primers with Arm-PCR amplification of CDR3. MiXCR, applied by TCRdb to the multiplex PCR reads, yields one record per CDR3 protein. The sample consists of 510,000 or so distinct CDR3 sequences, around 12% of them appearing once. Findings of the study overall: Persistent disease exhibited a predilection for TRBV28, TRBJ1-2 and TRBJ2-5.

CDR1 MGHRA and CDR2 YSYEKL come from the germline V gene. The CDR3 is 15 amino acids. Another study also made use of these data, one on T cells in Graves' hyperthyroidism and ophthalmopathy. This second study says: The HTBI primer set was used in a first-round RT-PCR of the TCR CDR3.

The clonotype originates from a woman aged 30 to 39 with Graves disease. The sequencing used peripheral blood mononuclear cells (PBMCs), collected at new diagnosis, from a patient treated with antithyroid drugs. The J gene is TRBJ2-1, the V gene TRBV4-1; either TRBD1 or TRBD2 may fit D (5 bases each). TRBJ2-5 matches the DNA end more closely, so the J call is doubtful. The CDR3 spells CASSPKKGREETQYF. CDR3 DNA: TGCGCCAGCAGCCCGAAGAAGGGACGGGAAGAGACCCAGTACTTC.